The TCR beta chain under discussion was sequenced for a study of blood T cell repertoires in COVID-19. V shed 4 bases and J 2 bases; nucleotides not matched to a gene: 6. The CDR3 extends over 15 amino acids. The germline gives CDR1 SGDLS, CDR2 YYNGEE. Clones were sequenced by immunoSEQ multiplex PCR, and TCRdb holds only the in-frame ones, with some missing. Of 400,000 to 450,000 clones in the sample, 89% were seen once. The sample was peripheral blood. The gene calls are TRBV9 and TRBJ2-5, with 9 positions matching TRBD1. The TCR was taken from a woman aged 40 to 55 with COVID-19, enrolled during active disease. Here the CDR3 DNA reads TGTGCCAGCAGCCCCCAGGGACAGGGACAAGAGACCCAGTACTTC. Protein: CASSPQGQGQETQYF.